Listed below are T cell receptor beta chains from one sample, sequenced in a study of shared clonotypes between healthy human individuals. This table comes from immunoSEQ multiplex PCR, and its TCRdb copy is limited to in-frame clones, with some not included. The sample includes about 1,500,000 clones, roughly 97% of them seen just once. Sequenced input: naive CD4+ T cells sorted from blood. The source is a man younger than 40 in good health. Both conserved end residues are part of each CDR3. D genes are given only for firm matches.

j_call d_call v_call cdr3_aa cdr3_nt
TRBJ2-2 - TRBV5-1 CASSLTGSTGELFF TGCGCCAGCAGCTTGACGGGATCCACCGGGGAGCTGTTTTTT
TRBJ2-5 - TRBV5-6 CASSLTETQYF TGTGCCAGCAGCCTGACTGAGACCCAGTACTTC
TRBJ1-2 - TRBV5-1 CASSDVGASYGYTF TGCGCCAGCAGCGACGTTGGGGCTAGTTATGGCTACACCTTC
TRBJ2-2 TRBD1 TRBV7-3 CASSSLGQGKRPGELFF TGTGCCAGCAGCTCACTCGGACAGGGGAAACGTCCCGGGGAGCTGTTTTTT
TRBJ2-5 - TRBV19 CASSTPGRQETQYF TGTGCCAGTAGTACCCCAGGGAGGCAAGAGACCCAGTACTTC
TRBJ2-5 TRBD1 TRBV28 CASSTPTGGMEETQYF TGTGCCAGCAGTACCCCGACAGGGGGAATGGAAGAGACCCAGTACTTC
TRBJ1-2 - TRBV7-2 CASSLARDYGYTF TGTGCCAGCAGCTTAGCCAGGGATTATGGCTACACCTTC
TRBJ2-3 - TRBV9 CASSVLATTDTQYF TGTGCCAGCAGCGTTCTAGCGACAACAGATACGCAGTATTTT
TRBJ2-7 - TRBV5-1 CASSLPRDGSYEQYF TGCGCCAGCAGCTTGCCACGGGACGGATCCTACGAGCAGTACTTC
TRBJ2-5 TRBD1 TRBV11-2 CASSIRTGSETQYF TGTGCCAGCAGCATCAGGACAGGGTCCGAGACCCAGTACTTC
TRBJ2-1 TRBD2 TRBV7-8 CASSSSTSGASSEQFF TGTGCCAGCAGCTCTTCGACTAGCGGGGCGTCCAGTGAGCAGTTCTTC
TRBJ2-6 - TRBV5-6 CASSLAANSNSGANVLTF TGTGCCAGCAGCTTGGCGGCAAACAGTAACTCTGGGGCCAACGTCCTGACTTTC
TRBJ2-5 - TRBV6-1 CASGHGEWAAETQYF TGTGCCAGCGGCCACGGGGAATGGGCGGCAGAGACCCAGTACTTC
TRBJ2-2 TRBD2 TRBV6-4 CASSDSTSGSRELFF TGTGCCAGCAGTGACTCGACTAGCGGGAGCCGGGAGCTGTTTTTT
TRBJ2-2 - TRBV19 CASSIGIAGELFF TGTGCCAGTAGTATCGGGATTGCCGGGGAGCTGTTTTTT
TRBJ2-1 TRBD1 TRBV29-1 CSVGLRQGGSNEQFF TGCAGCGTTGGGCTAAGACAGGGGGGTAGCAATGAGCAGTTCTTC